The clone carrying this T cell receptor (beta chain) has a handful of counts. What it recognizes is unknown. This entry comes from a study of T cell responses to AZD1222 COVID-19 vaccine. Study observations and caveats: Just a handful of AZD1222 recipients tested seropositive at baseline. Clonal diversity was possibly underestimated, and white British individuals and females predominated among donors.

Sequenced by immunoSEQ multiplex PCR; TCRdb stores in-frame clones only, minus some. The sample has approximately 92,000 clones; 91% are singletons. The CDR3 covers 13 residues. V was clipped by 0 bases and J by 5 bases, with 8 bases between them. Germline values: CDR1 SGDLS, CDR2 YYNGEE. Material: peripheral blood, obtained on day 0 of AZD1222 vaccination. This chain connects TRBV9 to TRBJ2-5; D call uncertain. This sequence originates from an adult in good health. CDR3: CASSVDVDETQYF. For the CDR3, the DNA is TGTGCCAGCAGCGTAGATGTGGATGAGACCCAGTACTTC. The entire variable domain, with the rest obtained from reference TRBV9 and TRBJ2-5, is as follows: DSGVTQTPKHLITATGQRVTLRCSPRSGDLSVYWYQQSLDQGLQFLIQYYNGEERAKGNILERFSAQQFPDLHSELNLSSLELGDSALYFCASSVDVDETQYFGPGTRLLVL.